The entry below gives a single T cell receptor (beta chain) sequence along with its context. The data derive from a study of Ad26.COV2.S vaccination and SARS-CoV-2 variants. Treatment specified: about 20 received Ad26.COV2.S at low or high dose, single or two shots; several received placebo; per-sample allocation not given. Sampling took place 63 days after the first vaccine or placebo injection. What was given as vaccine was an Ad26 vector encoding Wuhan-strain SARS-CoV-2 spike. Assay used: immunoSEQ multiplex PCR; TCRdb lists only in-frame clones, some missing. Of hundreds of thousands of clones in the sample, 80% to 95% were seen once. The specimen was peripheral blood, collected in a trial of Ad26.COV2.S vaccine versus placebo. This TCR derives from a person between 18 and 60 years old who received the Ad26.COV2.S COVID-19 vaccine or a placebo.

This CDR3 is CASSEGAGEQYF. The CDR3 DNA is TGTGCCAGCAGCGAGGGGGCGGGAGAGCAGTACTTC. This chain links TRBV13 with TRBJ2-7; weak D call: TRBD1 (7 bases). The CDR3 covers 12 residues. Germline V gene lookup returns CDR1 PRHDT and CDR2 FYEKMQ (reference sequence). The V end was cut by 5 bases, the J end by 7 bases, with 12 bases between.